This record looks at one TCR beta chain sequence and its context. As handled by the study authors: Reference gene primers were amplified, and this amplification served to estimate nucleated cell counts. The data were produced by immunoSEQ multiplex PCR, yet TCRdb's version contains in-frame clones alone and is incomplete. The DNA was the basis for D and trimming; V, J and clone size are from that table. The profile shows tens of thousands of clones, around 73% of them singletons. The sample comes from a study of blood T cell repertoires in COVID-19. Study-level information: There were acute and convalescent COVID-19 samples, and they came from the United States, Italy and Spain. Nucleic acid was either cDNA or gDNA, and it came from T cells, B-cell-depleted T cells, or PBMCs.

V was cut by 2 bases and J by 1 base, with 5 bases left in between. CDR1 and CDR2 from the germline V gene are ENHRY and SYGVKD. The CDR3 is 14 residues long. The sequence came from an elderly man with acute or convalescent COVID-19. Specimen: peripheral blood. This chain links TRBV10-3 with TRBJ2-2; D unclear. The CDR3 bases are TGTGCCATCAGTGAGGGCCAGAACACCGGGGAGCTGTTTTTT. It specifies CAISEGQNTGELFF.